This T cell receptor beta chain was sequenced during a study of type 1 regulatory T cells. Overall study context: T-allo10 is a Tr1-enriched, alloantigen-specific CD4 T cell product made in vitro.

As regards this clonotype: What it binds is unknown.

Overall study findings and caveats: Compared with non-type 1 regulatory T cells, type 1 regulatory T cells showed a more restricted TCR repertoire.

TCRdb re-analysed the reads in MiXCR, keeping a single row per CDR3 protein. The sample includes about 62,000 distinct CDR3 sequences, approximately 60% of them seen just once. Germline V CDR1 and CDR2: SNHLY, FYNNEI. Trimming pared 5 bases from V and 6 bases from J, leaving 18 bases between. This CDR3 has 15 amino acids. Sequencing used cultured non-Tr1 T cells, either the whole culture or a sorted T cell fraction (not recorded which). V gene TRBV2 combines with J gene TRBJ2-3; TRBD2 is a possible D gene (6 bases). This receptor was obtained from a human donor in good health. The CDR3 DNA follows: TGTGCCAGCAGTCGGGACTTGACCCCCGTGGATACGCAGTATTTT. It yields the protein CASSRDLTPVDTQYF.